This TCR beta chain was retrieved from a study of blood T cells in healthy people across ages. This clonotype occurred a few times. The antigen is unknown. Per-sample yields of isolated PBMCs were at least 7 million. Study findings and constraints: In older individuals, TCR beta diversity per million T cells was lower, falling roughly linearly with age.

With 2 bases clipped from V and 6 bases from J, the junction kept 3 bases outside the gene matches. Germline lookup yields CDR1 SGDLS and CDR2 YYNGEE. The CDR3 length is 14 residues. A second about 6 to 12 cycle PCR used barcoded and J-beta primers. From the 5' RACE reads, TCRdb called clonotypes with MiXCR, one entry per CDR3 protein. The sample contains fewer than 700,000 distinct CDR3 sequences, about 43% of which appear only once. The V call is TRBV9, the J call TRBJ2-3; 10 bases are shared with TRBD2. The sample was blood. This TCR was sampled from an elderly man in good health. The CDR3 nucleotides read TGTGCCAGCAGCGTCAGCGGGAGGGCGGATACGCAGTATTTT. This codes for CASSVSGRADTQYF.